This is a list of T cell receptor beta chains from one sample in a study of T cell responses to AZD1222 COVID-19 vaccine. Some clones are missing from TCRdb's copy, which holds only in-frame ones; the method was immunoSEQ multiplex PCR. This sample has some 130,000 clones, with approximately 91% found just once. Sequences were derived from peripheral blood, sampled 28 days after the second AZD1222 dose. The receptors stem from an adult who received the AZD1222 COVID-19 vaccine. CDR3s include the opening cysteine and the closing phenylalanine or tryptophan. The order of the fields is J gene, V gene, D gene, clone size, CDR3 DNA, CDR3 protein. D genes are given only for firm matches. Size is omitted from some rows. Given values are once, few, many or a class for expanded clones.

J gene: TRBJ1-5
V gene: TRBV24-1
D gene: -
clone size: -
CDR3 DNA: TGTGCCACCAGTGATTTGCGAGGGGCCCCACAGCCCCAGCATTTT
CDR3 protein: CATSDLRGAPQPQHF

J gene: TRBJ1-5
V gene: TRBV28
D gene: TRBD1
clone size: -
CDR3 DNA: TGTGCCAGCACCACCGGGACAGGGGGTCAGCCCCAGCATTTT
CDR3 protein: CASTTGTGGQPQHF

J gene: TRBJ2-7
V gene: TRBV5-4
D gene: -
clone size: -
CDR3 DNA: TGTGCCAGCAGCTTGGCCGCGGTGTTGGGGAACGAGCAGTACTTC
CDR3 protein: CASSLAAVLGNEQYF

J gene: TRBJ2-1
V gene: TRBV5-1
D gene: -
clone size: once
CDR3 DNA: TGCGCCAGCAGCTTGGGTGGGCTCTCCTACAATGAGCAGTTCTTC
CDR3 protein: CASSLGGLSYNEQFF

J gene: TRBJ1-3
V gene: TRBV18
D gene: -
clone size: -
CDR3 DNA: TGTGCCAGCTCTCCGGACAGACTCTCTGGAAACACCATATATTTT
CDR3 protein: CASSPDRLSGNTIYF

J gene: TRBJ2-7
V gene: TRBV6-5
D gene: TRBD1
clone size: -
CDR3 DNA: TGTGCCAGCAGTTACCCGGGACAGGGTTACGAGCAGTACTTC
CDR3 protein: CASSYPGQGYEQYF

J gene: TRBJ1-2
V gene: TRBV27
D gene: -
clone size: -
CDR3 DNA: TGTGCCAGCAGTTTACAGGGGCCTGGCTATGGCTACACCTTC
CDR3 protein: CASSLQGPGYGYTF

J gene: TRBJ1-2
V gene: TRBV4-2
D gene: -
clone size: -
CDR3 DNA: TGTGCCAGCAGCCAAGGGTATAGTTTTGGTGGCTACACCTTC
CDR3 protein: CASSQGYSFGGYTF

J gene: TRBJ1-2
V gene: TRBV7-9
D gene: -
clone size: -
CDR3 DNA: TGTGCCAGCAGCTACTCGATCTATGGCTACACCTTC
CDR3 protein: CASSYSIYGYTF

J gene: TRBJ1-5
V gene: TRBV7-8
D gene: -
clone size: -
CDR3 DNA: TGTGCCAGCAGCGCTGGGTGGGGGGATCAGCCCCAGCATTTT
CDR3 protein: CASSAGWGDQPQHF

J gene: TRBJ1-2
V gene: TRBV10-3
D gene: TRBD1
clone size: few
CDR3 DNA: TGTGCCATCAGGCCAGACAGGGGTAGCTATGGCTACACCTTC
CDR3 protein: CAIRPDRGSYGYTF

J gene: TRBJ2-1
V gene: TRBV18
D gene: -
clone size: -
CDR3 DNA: TGTGCCAGCTCACCATCCTACGACACCTACAATGAGCAGTTCTTC
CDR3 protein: CASSPSYDTYNEQFF

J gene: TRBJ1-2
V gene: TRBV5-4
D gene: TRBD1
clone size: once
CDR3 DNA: TGTGCCAGCAGCTTGGACAGGGGGAACTATGGCTACACCTTC
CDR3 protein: CASSLDRGNYGYTF

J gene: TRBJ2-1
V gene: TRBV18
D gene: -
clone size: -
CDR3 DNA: TGTGCCAGCCGGTGGGGTCACAGCTATGAGCAGTTCTTC
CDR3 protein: CASRWGHSYEQFF

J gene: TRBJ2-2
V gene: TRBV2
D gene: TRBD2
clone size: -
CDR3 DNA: TGTGCCAGCAGTACCGGGACTAATCCCACCGGGGAGCTGTTTTTT
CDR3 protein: CASSTGTNPTGELFF

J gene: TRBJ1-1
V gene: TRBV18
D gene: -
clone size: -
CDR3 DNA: TGTGCCAGCTCTCCCATGGCCCCCACTGAAGCTTTCTTT
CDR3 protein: CASSPMAPTEAFF

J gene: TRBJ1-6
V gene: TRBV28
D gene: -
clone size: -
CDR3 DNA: TGTGCCAGCAGTTGGACAGCCTATAATTCACCCCTCCACTTT
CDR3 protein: CASSWTAYNSPLHF

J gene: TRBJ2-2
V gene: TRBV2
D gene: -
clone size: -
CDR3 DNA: TGTGCCAGCAGGTCGGAGAACACCGGGGAGCTGTTTTTT
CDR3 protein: CASRSENTGELFF

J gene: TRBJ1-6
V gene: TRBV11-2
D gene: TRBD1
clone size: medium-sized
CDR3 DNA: TGTGCCAGCAGCGACGAGGGGGCCTCCTATAATTCACCCCTCCACTTT
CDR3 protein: CASSDEGASYNSPLHF

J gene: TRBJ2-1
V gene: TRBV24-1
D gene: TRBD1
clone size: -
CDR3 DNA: TGTGCCACCAGTGACAGGGACAGGGGGCCCTCTTACAATGAGCAGTTCTTC
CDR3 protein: CATSDRDRGPSYNEQFF

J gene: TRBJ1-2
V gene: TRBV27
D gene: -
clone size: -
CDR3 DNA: TGTGCCAGCAGTTCAAGGGGGTTATACACCTTC
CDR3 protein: CASSSRGLYTF

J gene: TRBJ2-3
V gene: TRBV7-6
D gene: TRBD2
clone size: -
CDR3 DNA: TGTGCCAGCAGCACATGGACTAGCTCTAGCACAGATACGCAGTATTTT
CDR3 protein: CASSTWTSSSTDTQYF

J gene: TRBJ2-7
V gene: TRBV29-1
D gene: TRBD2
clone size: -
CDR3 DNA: TGCAGCGCTTTTAAACCGGGGGGATACGAGCAGTACTTC
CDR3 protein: CSAFKPGGYEQYF

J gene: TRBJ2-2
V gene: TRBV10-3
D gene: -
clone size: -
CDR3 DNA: TGTGCCATCAGTGAGTCAGGGTACACCGGGGAGCTGTTTTTT
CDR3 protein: CAISESGYTGELFF

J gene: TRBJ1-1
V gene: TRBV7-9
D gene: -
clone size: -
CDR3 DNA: TGTGCCAGCAGCCCGCGGGTGATCACTGAAGCTTTCTTT
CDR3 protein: CASSPRVITEAFF

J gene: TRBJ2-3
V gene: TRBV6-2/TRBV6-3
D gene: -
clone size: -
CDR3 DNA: TGTGCCAGCAGTTACTCGAGGGCGCGGCGGGAACGGAGCGCAGATACGCAGTATTTT
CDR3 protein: CASSYSRARRERSADTQYF

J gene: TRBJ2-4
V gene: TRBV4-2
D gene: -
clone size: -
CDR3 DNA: TGTGCCAGCAGCCAAGACAAAAACATTCAGTACTTC
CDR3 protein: CASSQDKNIQYF

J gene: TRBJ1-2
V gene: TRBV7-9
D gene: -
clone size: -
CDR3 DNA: TGTGCCAGCAGCTCCCGGCTTCCCCGGGACATTTCCTTCTATGGCTACACCTTC
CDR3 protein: CASSSRLPRDISFYGYTF

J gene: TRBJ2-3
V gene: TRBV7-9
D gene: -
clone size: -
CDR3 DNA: TGTGCCAGCAGCCGGACTGAGACGCAGTATTTT
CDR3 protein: CASSRTETQYF

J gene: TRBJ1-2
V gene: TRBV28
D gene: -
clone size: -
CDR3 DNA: TGTGCCAGCAGTTCGGTCACCCGGGGTAACTATGGCTACACCTTC
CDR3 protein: CASSSVTRGNYGYTF

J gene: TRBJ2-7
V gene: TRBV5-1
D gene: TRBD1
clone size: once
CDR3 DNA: TGCGCCAGCAGCTTGGACAGGGGCTACGAGCAGTACTTC
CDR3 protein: CASSLDRGYEQYF

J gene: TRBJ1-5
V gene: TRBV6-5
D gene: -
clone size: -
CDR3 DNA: TGTGCCAGCAGTTTACAGGGCCATCAGCCCCAGCATTTT
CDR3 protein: CASSLQGHQPQHF

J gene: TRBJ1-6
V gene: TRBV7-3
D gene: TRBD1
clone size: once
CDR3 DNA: TGTGCCAGCAGCTCCCAACCGGGACAGGGTACAGTCCTCCACTTT
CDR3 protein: CASSSQPGQGTVLHF

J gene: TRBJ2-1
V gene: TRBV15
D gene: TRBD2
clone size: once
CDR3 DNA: TGTGCCACCAGCAGAGAGGGACTAGCGTACAATGAGCAGTTCTTC
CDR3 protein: CATSREGLAYNEQFF

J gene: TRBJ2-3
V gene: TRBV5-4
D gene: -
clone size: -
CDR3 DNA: TGTGCCAGCAGCCCCCCAGAGGGGAGCACAGATACGCAGTATTTT
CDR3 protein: CASSPPEGSTDTQYF

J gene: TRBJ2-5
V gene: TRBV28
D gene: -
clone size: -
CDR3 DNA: TGTGCCAGCAGTTTTAAGGGAGAGACCCAGTACTTC
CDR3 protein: CASSFKGETQYF

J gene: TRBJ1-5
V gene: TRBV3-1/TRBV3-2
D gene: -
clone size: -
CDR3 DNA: TGTGCCAGCAGCCAAGACAGGGTTGGCAATCAGCCCCAGCATTTT
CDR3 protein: CASSQDRVGNQPQHF

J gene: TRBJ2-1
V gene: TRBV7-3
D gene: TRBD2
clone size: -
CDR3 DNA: TGTGCCAGCAGCTGGCGCGGGAGAAACAATGAGCAGTTCTTC
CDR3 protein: CASSWRGRNNEQFF

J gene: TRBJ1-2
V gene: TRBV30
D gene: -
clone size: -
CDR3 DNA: TGTGCCTGTTCCAGAGGGGAGGGCAACTATGGCTACACCTTC
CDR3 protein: CACSRGEGNYGYTF

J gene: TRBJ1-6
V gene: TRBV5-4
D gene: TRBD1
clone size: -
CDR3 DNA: TGTGCCAGCAGCTTGGCAAGGGGGCCTTCACCCCTCCACTTT
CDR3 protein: CASSLARGPSPLHF

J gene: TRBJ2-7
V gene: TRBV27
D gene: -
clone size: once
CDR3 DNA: TGTGCCACCCCCTCAGGGTTCCCTTACGAGCAGTACTTC
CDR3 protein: CATPSGFPYEQYF

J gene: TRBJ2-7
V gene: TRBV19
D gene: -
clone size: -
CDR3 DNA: TGTGCCAGTAGTATAGGGGGACCAAACTACGAGCAGTACTTC
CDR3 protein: CASSIGGPNYEQYF

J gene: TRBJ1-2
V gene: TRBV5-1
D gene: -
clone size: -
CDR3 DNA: TGCGCCAGCAGCCCTGAGCTGGGAAGAGGCTACACCTTC
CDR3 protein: CASSPELGRGYTF

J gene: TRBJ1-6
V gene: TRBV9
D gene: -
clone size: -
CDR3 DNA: TGTGCCAGCAGCGTAGAGGCCCAAAATTCACCCCTCCACTTT
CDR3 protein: CASSVEAQNSPLHF

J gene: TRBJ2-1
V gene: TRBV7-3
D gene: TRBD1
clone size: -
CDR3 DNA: TGTGCCAGCAGCTTAATTTTGACAGGGACCTACAATGAGCAGTTCTTC
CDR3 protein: CASSLILTGTYNEQFF

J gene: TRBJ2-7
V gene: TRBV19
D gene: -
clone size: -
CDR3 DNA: TGTGCCAGTAGTATGGGAAGGAGCACCTACGAGCAGTACTTC
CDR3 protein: CASSMGRSTYEQYF

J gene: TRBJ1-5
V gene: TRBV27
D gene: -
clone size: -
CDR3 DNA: TGTGCCAGCAGTTTCGGGGGACTAAGCAATCAGCCCCAGCATTTT
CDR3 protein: CASSFGGLSNQPQHF